The entry that follows covers one T cell receptor beta chain sequence. Some clones are missing from TCRdb's copy, which holds only in-frame ones; the method was immunoSEQ multiplex PCR. The data contain some 79,000 clones, approximately 92% of them singletons. This CDR3 comprises 14 residues. Germline values: CDR1 LNHDA, CDR2 SQIVND (reference sequence). Trimming left V 1 base short and J 0 bases short, with 7 bases between. This record comes from a study of technical replicates of blood from a handful of donors. The chain joins TRBV19 to TRBJ2-7, with no clear D. This TCR was sampled from a human donor in good health. Some clones in this sample may be carry-over from other donors' samples. Sequenced input: T cells isolated from PBMCs. CDR3 coding DNA: TGTGCCAGTAGTATAGGGCACCTCTCCTACGAGCAGTACTTC. Translation gives CASSIGHLSYEQYF. The full variable domain, completed using reference TRBV19 and TRBJ2-7, is DGGITQSPKYLFRKEGQNVTLSCEQNLNHDAMYWYRQDPGQGLRLIYYSQIVNDFQKGDIAEGYSVSREKKESFPLTVTSAQKNPTAFYLCASSIGHLSYEQYFGPGTRLTVT.